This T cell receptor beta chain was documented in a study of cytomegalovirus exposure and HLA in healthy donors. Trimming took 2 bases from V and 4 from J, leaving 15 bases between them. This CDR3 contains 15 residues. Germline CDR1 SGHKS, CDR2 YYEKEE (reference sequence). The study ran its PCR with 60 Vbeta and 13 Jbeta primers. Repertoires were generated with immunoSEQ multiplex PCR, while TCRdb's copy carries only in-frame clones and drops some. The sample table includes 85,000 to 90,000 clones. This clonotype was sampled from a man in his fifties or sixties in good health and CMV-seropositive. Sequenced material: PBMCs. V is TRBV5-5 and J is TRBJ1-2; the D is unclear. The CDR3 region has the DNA TGTGCCAGCAGCTTCCAAACAACGTCTAGCTATGGCTACACCTTC. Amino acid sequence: CASSFQTTSSYGYTF.